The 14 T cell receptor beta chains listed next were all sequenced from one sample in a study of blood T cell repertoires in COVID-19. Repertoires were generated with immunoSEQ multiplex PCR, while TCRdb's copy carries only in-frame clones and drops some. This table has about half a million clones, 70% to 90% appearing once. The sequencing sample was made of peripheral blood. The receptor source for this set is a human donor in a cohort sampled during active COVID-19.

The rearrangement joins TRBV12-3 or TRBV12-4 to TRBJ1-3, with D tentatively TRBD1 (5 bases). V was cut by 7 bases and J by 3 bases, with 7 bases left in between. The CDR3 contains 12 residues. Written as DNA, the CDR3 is TGTGCCAGCAAAGGGGATGGAAACACCATATATTTT. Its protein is CASKGDGNTIYF.

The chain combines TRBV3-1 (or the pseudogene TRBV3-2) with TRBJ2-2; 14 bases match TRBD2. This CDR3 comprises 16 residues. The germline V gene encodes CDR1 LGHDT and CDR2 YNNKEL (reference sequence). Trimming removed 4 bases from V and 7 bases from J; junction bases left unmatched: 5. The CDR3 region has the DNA TGTGCCAGCAGCCCGGGACTAGCGGGAGCCAACGGGGAGCTGTTTTTT. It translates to CASSPGLAGANGELFF.

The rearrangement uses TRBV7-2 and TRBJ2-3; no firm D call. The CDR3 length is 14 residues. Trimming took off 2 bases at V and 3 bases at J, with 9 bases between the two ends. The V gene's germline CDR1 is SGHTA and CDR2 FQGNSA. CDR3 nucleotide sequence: TGTGCCAGCAGCTTAAGCCCCCTAACAGATACGCAGTATTTT. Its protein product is CASSLSPLTDTQYF.

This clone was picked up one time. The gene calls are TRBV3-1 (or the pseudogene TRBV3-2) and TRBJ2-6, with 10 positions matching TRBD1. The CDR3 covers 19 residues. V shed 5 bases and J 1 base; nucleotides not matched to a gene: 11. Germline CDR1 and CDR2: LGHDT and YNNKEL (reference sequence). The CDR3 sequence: CASSSHPGQGMSGANVLTF. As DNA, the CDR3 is TGTGCCAGCAGCTCCCACCCGGGACAGGGGATGTCTGGGGCCAACGTCCTGACTTTC.

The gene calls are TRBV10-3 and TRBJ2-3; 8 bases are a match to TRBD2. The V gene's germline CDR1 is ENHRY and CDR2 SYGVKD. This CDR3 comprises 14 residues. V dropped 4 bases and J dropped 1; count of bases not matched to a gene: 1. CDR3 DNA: TGTGCCATCAGTGCCGGGGGGGGCACAGATACGCAGTATTTT. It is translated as CAISAGGGTDTQYF.

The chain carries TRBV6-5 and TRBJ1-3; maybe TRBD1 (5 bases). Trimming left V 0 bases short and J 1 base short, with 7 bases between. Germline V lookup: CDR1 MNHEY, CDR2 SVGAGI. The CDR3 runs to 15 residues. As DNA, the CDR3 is TGTGCCAGCAGTTACTCTCAGGGTTCTGGAAACACCATATATTTT. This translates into CASSYSQGSGNTIYF.

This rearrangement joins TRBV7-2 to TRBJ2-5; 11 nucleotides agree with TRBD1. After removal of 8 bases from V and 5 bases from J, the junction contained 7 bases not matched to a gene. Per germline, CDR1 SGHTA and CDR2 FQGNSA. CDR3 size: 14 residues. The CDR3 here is CASVQDRGLETQYF. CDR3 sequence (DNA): TGTGCCAGCGTACAGGACAGGGGGCTGGAGACCCAGTACTTC.

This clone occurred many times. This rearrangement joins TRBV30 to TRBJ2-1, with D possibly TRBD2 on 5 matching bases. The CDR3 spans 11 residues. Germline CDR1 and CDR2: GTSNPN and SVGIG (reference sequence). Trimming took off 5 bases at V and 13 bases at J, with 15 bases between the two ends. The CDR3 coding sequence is TGTGCCTGGGGGGAGAGTTTAGCACAGTTCTTC. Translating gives CAWGESLAQFF. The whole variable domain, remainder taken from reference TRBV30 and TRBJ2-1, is SQTIHQWPATLVQPVGSPLSLECTVEGTSNPNLYWYRQAAGRGLQLLFYSVGIGQISSEVPQNLSASRPQDRQFILSSKKLLLSDSGFYLCAWGESLAQFFGPGTRLTVL.

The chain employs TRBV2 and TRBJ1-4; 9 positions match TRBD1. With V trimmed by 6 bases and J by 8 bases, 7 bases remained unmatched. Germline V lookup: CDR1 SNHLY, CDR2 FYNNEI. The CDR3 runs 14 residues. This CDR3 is CASRLQGAKEKLFF. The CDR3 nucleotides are TGTGCCAGCAGGTTACAGGGGGCAAAAGAAAAACTGTTTTTT.

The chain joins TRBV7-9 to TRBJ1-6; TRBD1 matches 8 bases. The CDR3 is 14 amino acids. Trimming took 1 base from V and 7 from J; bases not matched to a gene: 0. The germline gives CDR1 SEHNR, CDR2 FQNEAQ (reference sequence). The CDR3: CASSLGTGNSPLHF. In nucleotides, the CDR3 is TGTGCCAGCAGCTTAGGGACAGGGAATTCACCCCTCCACTTT.

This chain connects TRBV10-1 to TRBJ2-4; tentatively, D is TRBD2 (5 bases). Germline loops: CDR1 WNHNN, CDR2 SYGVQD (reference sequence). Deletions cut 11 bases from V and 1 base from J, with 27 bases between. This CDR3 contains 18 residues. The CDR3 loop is CAPPEARSRTLAKNIQYF. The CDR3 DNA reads TGCGCCCCGCCCGAGGCTAGGTCCCGGACTCTGGCCAAAAACATTCAGTACTTC.

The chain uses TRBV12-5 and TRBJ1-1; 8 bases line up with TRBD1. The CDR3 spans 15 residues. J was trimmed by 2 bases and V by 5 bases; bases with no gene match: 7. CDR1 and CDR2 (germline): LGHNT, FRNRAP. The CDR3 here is CASGPRDRINTEAFF. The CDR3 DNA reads TGTGCTAGTGGTCCCCGGGACAGGATAAACACTGAAGCTTTCTTT.

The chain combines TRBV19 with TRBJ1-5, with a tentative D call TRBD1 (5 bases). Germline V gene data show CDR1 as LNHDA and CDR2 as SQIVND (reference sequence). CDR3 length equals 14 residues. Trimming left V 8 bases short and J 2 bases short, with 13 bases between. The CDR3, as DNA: TGTGCCAGTCACAGGCAAGGGGGCAATCAGCCCCAGCATTTT. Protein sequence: CASHRQGGNQPQHF.

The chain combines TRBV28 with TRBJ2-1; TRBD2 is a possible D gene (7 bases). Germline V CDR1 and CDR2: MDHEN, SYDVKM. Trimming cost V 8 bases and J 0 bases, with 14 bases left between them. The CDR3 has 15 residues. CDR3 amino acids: CASGGGGASYNEQFF. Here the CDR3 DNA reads TGTGCCAGCGGAGGAGGGGGGGCCTCCTACAATGAGCAGTTCTTC.